These 16 T cell receptor beta chains were sequenced from one sample in a study of Ad26.COV2.S vaccination and SARS-CoV-2 variants (dated by TCRdb to the early 2020s). Receptors were amplified or captured by the immunoSEQ multiplex PCR assay. TCRdb's version of the immuneACCESS table is confined to in-frame rearrangements and falls short of the full clone set. An unresolved V gene accounts for under half of the shortfall where checked; the remainder is of unknown origin. The sample includes 120,000 to 150,000 clones, with roughly 85% observed a single time. Less than 6% of the sample is in the top ten clones. Taken with the paper, the label for time point translates to: individuals recovered from natural SARS-CoV-2 infection. Sequenced here: peripheral blood, sampled after recovery from COVID-19. Receptor source: a human donor who had recovered from COVID-19.

V and J are TRBV27 and TRBJ1-2, with 9 bases aligning to TRBD1. The CDR3 length is 15 residues. In germline, CDR1 is MNHEY, CDR2 SMNVEV (reference sequence). V trimming: 6 bases; J trimming: 4 bases; junction bases outside the gene matches: 9. The CDR3 loop is CASSLRTGDGYGYTF. The DNA for the CDR3 is TGTGCCAGCAGCCTACGGACAGGGGATGGCTATGGCTACACCTTC.

The chain uses TRBV7-9 and TRBJ2-2; 9 bases are shared with TRBD1. J gave up 10 bases and V 4 bases, and 10 bases lay outside the gene matches. CDR3 length equals 15 residues. The germline CDR1 and CDR2 sequences are SEHNR and FQNEAQ (reference sequence). CDR3 sequence: CASSSLQGARVELFF. The CDR3 DNA reads as TGTGCCAGCAGCTCCTTACAGGGGGCCAGGGTGGAGCTGTTTTTT.

This chain uses TRBV9 with TRBJ2-2; TRBD1 is a possible D gene (7 bases). Trimming took 1 base from V and 0 from J, leaving 16 bases between them. Germline loops: CDR1 SGDLS, CDR2 YYNGEE. The CDR3 covers 18 residues. CDR3 loop: CASSVRSGGNANTGELFF. DNA for the CDR3: TGTGCCAGCAGCGTACGGTCAGGGGGGAACGCGAACACCGGGGAGCTGTTTTTT.

This clone has only a few counts. The chain is built from TRBV7-9 and TRBJ1-1; the D gene is possibly TRBD1 (6 bases). V lost 5 bases, J lost 3 bases, and 13 bases lay in between. The CDR3 spans 14 residues. In germline, CDR1 is SEHNR, CDR2 FQNEAQ (reference sequence). CDR3 sequence reads: CASSAYREDTEAFF. The DNA for the CDR3 is TGTGCCAGCAGCGCCTACAGGGAGGACACTGAAGCTTTCTTT.

This chain joins TRBV7-2 and TRBJ2-7, with a possible D match to TRBD2 (6 bases). Germline CDR1 and CDR2: SGHTA and FQGNSA. The V end lost 2 bases, the J end lost 0 bases, and 8 bases lay between the germline ends. The CDR3 runs to 14 residues. In nucleotides, the CDR3 is TGTGCCAGCAGCTTAACGGGGGACTCCTACGAGCAGTACTTC. Protein product: CASSLTGDSYEQYF.

V is TRBV28 and J is TRBJ2-7; 7 bases map to TRBD1. After removal of 5 bases from V and 3 bases from J, the junction contained 7 bases not matched to a gene. The CDR3 is 14 residues long. CDR1 and CDR2 from the germline V gene are MDHEN and SYDVKM. CDR3 DNA: TGTGCCAGCAGTCCCCGGACAGGACTCTACGAGCAGTACTTC. Residues: CASSPRTGLYEQYF.

The rearrangement links TRBV5-4 to TRBJ1-6; weak D call: TRBD1 (5 bases). The germline CDR1 and CDR2 sequences are SGHNT and YYREEE (reference sequence). The V and J ends lost 4 bases and 6 bases respectively, with 14 bases between them. CDR3 length: 15 amino acids. This CDR3 reads CASSDRAPSNSPLHF. The CDR3 DNA sequence: TGTGCCAGCAGCGACAGAGCCCCTAGTAATTCACCCCTCCACTTT.

This chain uses TRBV2 with TRBJ1-6, with TRBD1 as a possible D gene (5 bases). Germline V gene data show CDR1 as SNHLY and CDR2 as FYNNEI. Trimming pared 4 bases from V and 6 bases from J, leaving 13 bases between. There are 15 residues in the CDR3. The CDR3 reads CASSGETAPNSPLHF. The CDR3 coding sequence is TGTGCCAGCAGTGGGGAGACAGCGCCTAATTCACCCCTCCACTTT.

The CDR3 region is CASSQAWVGDQLAKNIQYF. In nucleotides, the CDR3 is TGCGCCAGCAGCCAAGCATGGGTGGGGGATCAGCTAGCCAAAAACATTCAGTACTTC. The chain couples TRBV4-3 to TRBJ2-4; possibly TRBD1 or TRBD2 for D (5 bases each). CDR1 is LGHNA and CDR2 is YSLEER in the germline V gene. The CDR3 extends over 19 amino acids. Between the trimmed V and J ends, which lost 1 base and 0 bases, there was a span of 19 bases.

V gene TRBV4-3 combines with J gene TRBJ2-3; the match to TRBD1 covers 10 bases. The CDR3 is 16 amino acids. Germline V lookup: CDR1 LGHNA, CDR2 YSLEER. With V trimmed by 4 bases and J by 3 bases, 7 bases remained unmatched. CDR3 DNA sequence: TGCGCCAGCAGCCCCTCGAGGGGACAGGGGACAGATACGCAGTATTTT. Translated, it gives CASSPSRGQGTDTQYF.

This clone was counted once. The chain joins TRBV20-1 to TRBJ2-7; D is uncertain. V lost 6 bases and J 7 bases, leaving 13 bases between the germline ends. Germline V lookup: CDR1 DFQATT, CDR2 SNEGSKA (reference sequence). The CDR3 totals 11 residues. The DNA of the CDR3 is TGCAGTGCCAAAGACAATCTGGAGCAGTACTTC. Residues: CSAKDNLEQYF.

The rearrangement links TRBV5-1 to TRBJ1-6; TRBD1 matches at 8 bases. This CDR3 is 15 amino acids long. V trimming: 3 bases; J trimming: 6 bases; junction bases outside the gene matches: 5. CDR1 and CDR2 (germline): SGHRS, YFSETQ. This CDR3 is CASSSWTGINSPLHF. In DNA form, the CDR3 reads TGCGCCAGCAGCTCCTGGACAGGGATTAATTCACCCCTCCACTTT.

The chain couples TRBV4-3 to TRBJ2-3; 11 nucleotides align to TRBD2. Per germline, CDR1 LGHNA and CDR2 YSLEER. The CDR3 has 19 residues. Losses at the gene ends were 3 bases for V and 3 bases for J; bases not matched to a gene: 14. The chain's CDR3 is CASSHTVSGTSGETDTQYF. The CDR3 DNA follows: TGCGCCAGCAGCCATACAGTTTCCGGGACTAGCGGAGAGACAGATACGCAGTATTTT.

V usage is TRBV7-9 and J usage is TRBJ2-3; possibly TRBD2 for D (6 bases). Germline V gene lookup returns CDR1 SEHNR and CDR2 FQNEAQ (reference sequence). The V end was cut by 7 bases, the J end by 0 bases, with 11 bases between. The length of the CDR3 is 14 residues. The CDR3 reads CASTESGSTDTQYF. Here the CDR3 DNA reads TGTGCCAGCACCGAAAGCGGGAGCACAGATACGCAGTATTTT.

The chain couples TRBV6-5 to TRBJ2-3, with TRBD2 identical over 11 bases. Germline-derived CDR1 and CDR2 are MNHEY and SVGAGI. This CDR3 contains 14 residues. After removal of 5 bases from V and 6 bases from J, the junction contained 4 bases not matched to a gene. The CDR3 DNA reads as TGTGCCAGCAGTCAGGGGACTAGCGGTGATACGCAGTATTTT. Translating gives CASSQGTSGDTQYF.

This sequence joins TRBV6-1 and TRBJ2-5, with D perhaps TRBD1 or TRBD2 (5 bases each). Germline loops: CDR1 MNHNS, CDR2 SASEGT. Trimming cost V 3 bases and J 2 bases, with 7 bases left between them. The CDR3 extends over 13 amino acids. The CDR3 nucleotides read TGTGCCAGCAGTGAGAGGGGACAAGAGACCCAGTACTTC. Translated, it gives CASSERGQETQYF.